This is a list of T cell receptor beta chains from one sample in a study of long-term antiretroviral therapy in people with HIV. The protocol was immunoSEQ multiplex PCR, while the TCRdb copy is restricted to in-frame clones and leaves out a portion. Of about 30,000 clones detected, roughly 88% appear once; the ten largest clones hold 4.1%. Sequencing was performed on unsorted PBMCs, taken 0.5 years after starting antiretroviral therapy. These receptors all come from a woman aged 18-29 years with HIV. Each CDR3 is given with its conserved first and last residue. Each record gives: CDR3 DNA, CDR3 protein, J gene, clone size, D gene, V gene. The D gene is left open where the match is weak. Clone size is given for some rows only: seen once, a few or many times, or a class if the clone is expanded.

DNA: TGTGCCAGCAGCTTACTGTGGACCCCACTTGGCACCGGGGAGCTGTTTTTT; CDR3: CASSLLWTPLGTGELFF; J: TRBJ2-2; size: -; D: -; V: TRBV7-3
DNA: TGTGCCAGCAGCTCCCTTAAAACCCTCTCTGGGGCCAACGTCCTGACTTTC; CDR3: CASSSLKTLSGANVLTF; J: TRBJ2-6; size: -; D: -; V: TRBV7-9
DNA: TGTGCCAGCAGCTTTGGGACGCCGAGAGGCACAGATACGCAGTATTTT; CDR3: CASSFGTPRGTDTQYF; J: TRBJ2-3; size: -; D: -; V: TRBV7-8
DNA: TGTGCCAGCAGTTTGACTAGTAAGGGCTACGAGCAGTACTTC; CDR3: CASSLTSKGYEQYF; J: TRBJ2-7; size: -; D: -; V: TRBV6-6
DNA: TGTGCCAGCAGCCCGGGACTAGCGGATTACGAGCAGTACTTC; CDR3: CASSPGLADYEQYF; J: TRBJ2-7; size: -; D: TRBD2; V: TRBV6-5
DNA: TGTGCCAGTAGTATGAAGGGCTCGAACACTGAAGCTTTCTTT; CDR3: CASSMKGSNTEAFF; J: TRBJ1-1; size: -; D: -; V: TRBV19
DNA: TGTGCCAGCAGCTTAGGTGATTTAGCAGAAGAGACCCAGTACTTC; CDR3: CASSLGDLAEETQYF; J: TRBJ2-5; size: -; D: -; V: TRBV11-1
DNA: TGTGCCAGTAGTGAACGCTGGGGGGGCTCCTACGAGCAGTACTTC; CDR3: CASSERWGGSYEQYF; J: TRBJ2-7; size: -; D: TRBD2; V: TRBV19
DNA: TGTGCCATCAAGGCGACAGGGCCCCAAGAGACCCAGTACTTC; CDR3: CAIKATGPQETQYF; J: TRBJ2-5; size: -; D: TRBD1; V: TRBV10-3
DNA: TGCAGCGCCGCCCTAGCGGGACAACACAATGAGCAGTTCTTC; CDR3: CSAALAGQHNEQFF; J: TRBJ2-1; size: -; D: TRBD2; V: TRBV29-1
DNA: TGTGCCAGCAGCCCGCGTCAGGCGGGAGGGCGGGAGACCCAGTACTTC; CDR3: CASSPRQAGGRETQYF; J: TRBJ2-5; size: -; D: TRBD2; V: TRBV5-4
DNA: TGTGCCAGCAGCCCCAACAGGGATAGCTACACCTTC; CDR3: CASSPNRDSYTF; J: TRBJ1-2; size: -; D: -; V: TRBV6-6
DNA: TGCAGTGCGACGTGGGAGACCCAGTACTTC; CDR3: CSATWETQYF; J: TRBJ2-5; size: -; D: -; V: TRBV20-1
DNA: TGTGCCAGCAGCCGCAGCGAAGGTGAGCAGTTCTTC; CDR3: CASSRSEGEQFF; J: TRBJ2-1; size: -; D: -; V: TRBV6-5
DNA: TGTGCCAGCTCACCACGTCGGGGGGCCGGCTACGAGCAGTACTTC; CDR3: CASSPRRGAGYEQYF; J: TRBJ2-7; size: -; D: -; V: TRBV18
DNA: TGTGCCACCCCTGGCAGCTTGGGGACCGGGGAGCTGTTTTTT; CDR3: CATPGSLGTGELFF; J: TRBJ2-2; size: -; D: -; V: TRBV2
DNA: TGCGCCAGCAGCTTGACAGGGGGCCTCAATCAGCCCCAGCATTTT; CDR3: CASSLTGGLNQPQHF; J: TRBJ1-5; size: -; D: TRBD1; V: TRBV5-1
DNA: TGTGCCAGTCGTGTTACAGGGTTGGAAAAACTGTTTTTT; CDR3: CASRVTGLEKLFF; J: TRBJ1-4; size: -; D: -; V: TRBV19
DNA: TGTGCCAGCAGTTCGACTGCTGACTACGAGCAGTACTTC; CDR3: CASSSTADYEQYF; J: TRBJ2-7; size: -; D: -; V: TRBV28
DNA: TGTGCCAGTAGTATGATTGCCGGTGGGGGAGAGCAGTTCTTC; CDR3: CASSMIAGGGEQFF; J: TRBJ2-1; size: -; D: -; V: TRBV19
DNA: TGTGCCATCAGAAGCCGGGACAGGGACGGCGAGCAGTACTTC; CDR3: CAIRSRDRDGEQYF; J: TRBJ2-7; size: -; D: TRBD1; V: TRBV10-3
DNA: TGTGCCAGCAGCCACGACACATCAGGGGGCGGCTATGGCTACACCTTC; CDR3: CASSHDTSGGGYGYTF; J: TRBJ1-2; size: once; D: TRBD1; V: TRBV7-2
DNA: TGTGCCAGCGGACAGGGGAGAATTACCTCCTACGAGCAGTACTTC; CDR3: CASGQGRITSYEQYF; J: TRBJ2-7; size: -; D: TRBD1; V: TRBV7-2
DNA: TGCGCCAGCAGTTTGATGGGACCGGAGAACACTGAAGCTTTCTTT; CDR3: CASSLMGPENTEAFF; J: TRBJ1-1; size: few; D: -; V: TRBV5-1
DNA: TGTGCCAGCAGTGCGAGCGGTGGAGGTTACAATGAGCAGTTCTTC; CDR3: CASSASGGGYNEQFF; J: TRBJ2-1; size: once; D: -; V: TRBV2
DNA: TGTGCCAGCAGCGCATCCTACTCGGGGCTTTCCTACAATGAGCAGTTCTTC; CDR3: CASSASYSGLSYNEQFF; J: TRBJ2-1; size: -; D: -; V: TRBV9
DNA: TGTGCCAGCAGTTTACCTCGTAGGGAGCAGTACTTC; CDR3: CASSLPRREQYF; J: TRBJ2-7; size: once; D: -; V: TRBV28
DNA: TGTGCCAGCAGTTTATCGGCTAGCGGGAGCAATGAGCAGTTCTTC; CDR3: CASSLSASGSNEQFF; J: TRBJ2-1; size: -; D: TRBD2; V: TRBV28
DNA: TGTGCTAGTGGTATCTATTCCGGGACAGGGGGCGCAGGCACTGAAGCTTTCTTT; CDR3: CASGIYSGTGGAGTEAFF; J: TRBJ1-1; size: -; D: TRBD1; V: TRBV12-5
DNA: TGTGCCAGCTTCCCGGACGGCTTCAATCAGCCCCAGCATTTT; CDR3: CASFPDGFNQPQHF; J: TRBJ1-5; size: once; D: -; V: TRBV6-5
DNA: TGTGCCAGCAGTGTTCCGGGACAGGCCTACGAGCAGTACTTC; CDR3: CASSVPGQAYEQYF; J: TRBJ2-7; size: -; D: TRBD1; V: TRBV27
DNA: TGTGCCAGCAGCTTAGGGCAGCCTAACATTCAGTACTTC; CDR3: CASSLGQPNIQYF; J: TRBJ2-4; size: -; D: -; V: TRBV11-2
DNA: TGTGCCAGCAGCGTAAGGACAGGCCCTGTCGATGGGGCCAACGTCCTGACTTTC; CDR3: CASSVRTGPVDGANVLTF; J: TRBJ2-6; size: -; D: TRBD1; V: TRBV9
DNA: TGTGCCAGCAGTCCAACACAGGGGATAGGGGAGACCCAGTACTTC; CDR3: CASSPTQGIGETQYF; J: TRBJ2-5; size: once; D: TRBD1; V: TRBV6-5
DNA: TGTGCCAGCAGCCCCGGGACAACCTTTAGCAATCAGCCCCAGCATTTT; CDR3: CASSPGTTFSNQPQHF; J: TRBJ1-5; size: once; D: -; V: TRBV9
DNA: TGTGCCAGCAGTTACTCTGGACAGATTTACAATGAGCAGTTCTTC; CDR3: CASSYSGQIYNEQFF; J: TRBJ2-1; size: -; D: -; V: TRBV6-5
DNA: TGTGCCAGCAGTGAGGGGCTAGCCACGCAGTATTTT; CDR3: CASSEGLATQYF; J: TRBJ2-3; size: -; D: -; V: TRBV2
DNA: TGTGCCATCGGGGCCGGGGATCAGCCCCAGCATTTT; CDR3: CAIGAGDQPQHF; J: TRBJ1-5; size: -; D: -; V: TRBV10-3
DNA: TGTGCCAGCAGCCACGGCCTCGCCGGCCAGCCCCAGCATTTT; CDR3: CASSHGLAGQPQHF; J: TRBJ1-5; size: large; D: -; V: TRBV16
DNA: TGTGCCAGCAGTGACCCTTCCGGGACTAGCGGTTACAATGAGCAGTTCTTC; CDR3: CASSDPSGTSGYNEQFF; J: TRBJ2-1; size: few; D: TRBD2; V: TRBV28
DNA: TGTGCCAGCAGCCAAGATAGCGCGGGAGCCTACAATGAGCAGTTCTTC; CDR3: CASSQDSAGAYNEQFF; J: TRBJ2-1; size: -; D: TRBD2; V: TRBV14
DNA: TGTACTTTCCCGGGGCCTCAGGGAGAGTGGGAGCAGTACTTC; CDR3: CTFPGPQGEWEQYF; J: TRBJ2-7; size: -; D: -; V: TRBV12-5
DNA: TGTGCCAGCAGCTCGACAGGGGATACGCAGTATTTT; CDR3: CASSSTGDTQYF; J: TRBJ2-3; size: -; D: TRBD1; V: TRBV7-8
DNA: TGTGCCAGCAGTCCCCAACGGACAGGGTCGTACACTGAAGCTTTCTTT; CDR3: CASSPQRTGSYTEAFF; J: TRBJ1-1; size: -; D: TRBD1; V: TRBV28
DNA: TGTGCCAGCAGTGAAGTGGAAGGGCTTGGCTACACCTTC; CDR3: CASSEVEGLGYTF; J: TRBJ1-2; size: -; D: -; V: TRBV6-1
DNA: TGTGCCAGCAGTGGGGGGGGCGTAGGTCAGCCCCAGCATTTT; CDR3: CASSGGGVGQPQHF; J: TRBJ1-5; size: -; D: -; V: TRBV28
DNA: TGTGCCAGCAGCTTAGCGAGGACTAGCGGGGACTCCTACAATGAGCAGTTCTTC; CDR3: CASSLARTSGDSYNEQFF; J: TRBJ2-1; size: -; D: TRBD2; V: TRBV7-9
DNA: TGTGCCAGCAGCCCCCAGGACTACGAGCAGTACTTC; CDR3: CASSPQDYEQYF; J: TRBJ2-7; size: -; D: -; V: TRBV7-9
DNA: TGTGCCAGCAGTCCAACAGGGCCCGGGGGGAACACTGAAGCTTTCTTT; CDR3: CASSPTGPGGNTEAFF; J: TRBJ1-1; size: few; D: -; V: TRBV7-9
DNA: TGCGCCAGCAGCCAAGATTTAGGAGGGGTGAGCACAGATACGCAGTATTTT; CDR3: CASSQDLGGVSTDTQYF; J: TRBJ2-3; size: -; D: -; V: TRBV4-3